This note documents a single TCR beta chain sequence. Clones were sequenced by immunoSEQ multiplex PCR, and TCRdb holds only the in-frame ones, with some missing. Of 50,000 to 70,000 clones listed, 65% to 90% are singletons. V gave up 6 bases and J gave up 1 base; unmatched junction bases: 10. The V gene's germline CDR1 is SQVTM and CDR2 ANQGSEA. The CDR3 contains 15 residues. These data are taken from a study of technical replicates of blood from a few donors. The source is a human donor in good health. Some clones in this sample may be carry-over from other donors' samples. The chain links TRBV29-1 to TRBJ2-7, with 9 bases lining up with TRBD1. The specimen was PBMCs. The CDR3 here is CSVKTPGQGSYEQYF. The DNA of the CDR3 is TGCAGCGTCAAGACCCCGGGACAGGGATCCTACGAGCAGTACTTC.